The 29 T cell receptor beta chains below were found in one sample sequenced in a study of blood T cell repertoires in COVID-19 (dated by TCRdb to the early 2020s). The receptor library was made with the immunoSEQ multiplex PCR assay. TCRdb obtained this table from immuneACCESS and retained in-frame rearrangements with V and J assigned. These tables miss some clones; where compared with another copy, unresolved V genes account for less than half of the shortfall, and the remainder is unexplained. Across this sample there are a few hundred thousand clones, with 70% to 90% seen only once. Approximately 0.92% of the sample is taken by the ten largest. What was sequenced was peripheral blood. Receptor source: a man between 18 and 29 years old with COVID-19, enrolled during active disease.

The DNA for the CDR3 is TGTGCCAGCAGCCAAGATCCGGGCAGGGAAGGAGGCTACACCTTC. This sequence encodes CASSQDPGREGGYTF. This sequence joins TRBV3-1 (or the pseudogene TRBV3-2) and TRBJ1-2, with D maybe TRBD1 (5 bases). Trimming removed 0 bases from V and 8 bases from J, with 16 bases in between. The germline V gene has CDR1 LGHDT and CDR2 YNNKEL (reference sequence). The length of the CDR3 is 15 residues.

The V call is TRBV15, the J call TRBJ2-1, with D possibly TRBD2 on 6 matching bases. This CDR3 contains 14 residues. V lost 1 base, J lost 9 bases, and 13 bases lay in between. Germline V gene lookup returns CDR1 LNHNV and CDR2 YYDKDF (reference sequence). DNA for the CDR3: TGTGCCACCAGCAGAGTAGGAGGGAACGGTGAGCAGTTCTTC. This codes for CATSRVGGNGEQFF.

The rearrangement joins TRBV14 to TRBJ1-2, with D uncertain. Trimming cost V 4 bases and J 8 bases, with 14 bases left between them. The CDR3 is 13 residues long. Germline V lookup: CDR1 SGHDN, CDR2 FVKESK. The DNA for the CDR3 is TGTGCCAGCAGCCCCTTTGGCTCTTACGGCTACACCTTC. Protein product: CASSPFGSYGYTF.

This chain connects TRBV2 to TRBJ2-1; D ambiguous. Germline V CDR1 and CDR2: SNHLY, FYNNEI. V was shortened by 6 bases and J by 8 bases, with 17 bases between the two germline ends. The CDR3 is made up of 14 amino acids. The CDR3: CASRTRGVLDEQFF. CDR3 bases: TGTGCCAGCAGAACACGAGGAGTGTTGGATGAGCAGTTCTTC. The entire variable domain, with the rest obtained from reference TRBV2 and TRBJ2-1, is as follows: EPEVTQTPSHQVTQMGQEVILRCVPISNHLYFYWYRQILGQKVEFLVSFYNNEISEKSEIFDDQFSVERPDGSNFTLKIRSTKLEDSAMYFCASRTRGVLDEQFFGPGTRLTVL.

This clone was observed once. V and J are TRBV27 and TRBJ1-1; a possible D gene is TRBD1 (5 bases). CDR1 and CDR2 (germline): MNHEY, SMNVEV (reference sequence). This CDR3 comprises 12 residues. V was trimmed by 3 bases and J by 6 bases, leaving 8 bases between them. CDR3 sequence: CASSFLGAEAFF. The CDR3 DNA follows: TGTGCCAGCAGTTTTTTAGGGGCTGAAGCTTTCTTT.

This clone was seen more than once but under ten times. V gene TRBV5-8 combines with J gene TRBJ1-2, with TRBD1 identical over 9 bases. CDR3 length: 14 residues. Per germline, CDR1 SGHTS and CDR2 YDEGEE. The V gene end was trimmed by 1 base and the J gene end by 5 bases; junction bases not matched to a gene: 3. The DNA for the CDR3 is TGTGCCAGCAGCTTGACAGGGGGCTTATATGGCTACACCTTC. Translated: CASSLTGGLYGYTF.

Concerning this clone: Other nucleotide sequences from this sample produce the same CDR3. V gene TRBV3-1 (or the pseudogene TRBV3-2) combines with J gene TRBJ2-2; D is uncertain. Per germline, CDR1 LGHDT and CDR2 YNNKEL (reference sequence). V gave up 1 base and J gave up 6 bases, with 3 bases separating them. CDR3 length equals 12 residues. This CDR3 is CASSQGAGELFF. The CDR3, as DNA: TGTGCCAGCAGCCAAGGAGCCGGGGAGCTGTTTTTT.

The chain has TRBV7-8 and TRBJ2-7; 11 bases align to TRBD1. Germline-derived CDR1 and CDR2 are SGHVS and FQNEAQ. With V trimmed by 3 bases and J by 7 bases, 11 bases remained unmatched. The CDR3 sequence is 16 residues long. CDR3 coding DNA: TGTGCCAGCAGCTTTGAGTTAGGGACAGGGGGGAGGGAGCAGTACTTC. Translated: CASSFELGTGGREQYF.

The chain recombines TRBV7-9 with TRBJ2-3; D ambiguous. With 5 bases removed from V and 6 bases from J, the gap between germline ends came to 21 bases. Per germline, CDR1 SEHNR and CDR2 FQNEAQ (reference sequence). This CDR3 region has 16 residues. The CDR3: CASSPRSPVSGDTQYF. In nucleotides, the CDR3 is TGTGCCAGCAGCCCTAGGAGCCCAGTATCGGGTGATACGCAGTATTTT.

The chain recombines TRBV5-1 with TRBJ2-1; 14 positions match TRBD2. Germline V gene data show CDR1 as SGHRS and CDR2 as YFSETQ. The CDR3 length is 16 residues. The V gene end was trimmed by 4 bases and the J gene end by 9 bases; junction bases not matched to a gene: 9. CDR3 amino acids: CASSRETSGGDSEQFF. The CDR3 nucleotides are TGCGCCAGCAGCCGCGAGACTAGCGGGGGGGATAGTGAGCAGTTCTTC.

This chain links TRBV6-6 with TRBJ2-2; TRBD1 matches 9 bases. This CDR3 is built from 15 residues. The V and J ends lost 5 bases and 5 bases, in that order; junction bases with no gene match: 6. The germline CDR1 and CDR2 sequences are MNHNY and SVGAGI (reference sequence). In DNA form, the CDR3 reads TGTGCCAGCAGTACCTCGGACAGGGGAACCGGGGAGCTGTTTTTT. As protein: CASSTSDRGTGELFF.

The chain couples TRBV7-9 to TRBJ2-1; TRBD2 matches 8 bases. The CDR3 covers 16 residues. With V trimmed by 5 bases and J by 4 bases, 10 bases remained unmatched. The germline V gene has CDR1 SEHNR and CDR2 FQNEAQ (reference sequence). The CDR3 DNA reads as TGTGCCAGCAGCCCCAGTAGCGGGATAGGGTACAATGAGCAGTTCTTC. Its translation is CASSPSSGIGYNEQFF.

The CDR3 DNA is TGTGCCAGCAGCCCAACCTGGACTAGCGGAGATACGCAGTATTTT. This sequence encodes CASSPTWTSGDTQYF. V usage is TRBV6-5 and J usage is TRBJ2-3; 10 bases align to TRBD2. Germline-derived CDR1 and CDR2 are MNHEY and SVGAGI. The CDR3 contains 15 residues. J lost 5 bases, V lost 6 bases, and 8 bases had no gene match.

The chain carries TRBV5-1 and TRBJ2-3, with 8 bases that match TRBD1. The V segment lost 5 bases and the J segment 4 bases; nucleotides outside the gene matches: 12. The CDR3 has 16 amino acids. The germline V gene has CDR1 SGHRS and CDR2 YFSETQ. CDR3 in DNA: TGCGCCAGCAGTCAACTCGGGGACAGGTGGGCAGATACGCAGTATTTT. Residues: CASSQLGDRWADTQYF.

This chain links TRBV6-5 with TRBJ2-1, with 8 bases matching TRBD2. J lost 3 bases, V lost 2 bases, and 3 bases had no gene match. CDR3 size: 15 residues. Looked up from germline, CDR1 is MNHEY and CDR2 is SVGAGI. CDR3 coding DNA: TGTGCCAGCAGTTACGCGGGGGGCCTCTACAATGAGCAGTTCTTC. Translation gives CASSYAGGLYNEQFF.

This chain connects TRBV20-1 to TRBJ2-1, with D maybe TRBD2 (6 bases). This CDR3 spans 11 amino acids. The germline V and J ends were trimmed by 5 bases and 9 bases, with 11 bases remaining between them. Germline V gene sequence: CDR1 DFQATT, CDR2 SNEGSKA (reference sequence). The CDR3 sequence is CSAYSGTEQFF. CDR3 bases: TGCAGTGCTTATAGCGGTACTGAGCAGTTCTTC.

The chain employs TRBV28 and TRBJ1-1; 8 bases line up with TRBD1. The CDR3 consists of 11 residues. Germline-derived CDR1 and CDR2 are MDHEN and SYDVKM. V was clipped by 6 bases and J by 11 bases; unmatched bases: 5. CDR3 coding DNA: TGTGCCAGCAGCCGGGGACAGGTTGCTTTCTTT. Translating gives CASSRGQVAFF. The full variable domain, with the rest looked up from reference TRBV28 and TRBJ1-1, is DVKVTQSSRYLVKRTGEKVFLECVQDMDHENMFWYRQDPGLGLRLIYFSYDVKMKEKGDIPEGYSVSREKKERFSLILESASTNQTSMYLCASSRGQVAFFGQGTRLTVV.

This sequence joins TRBV29-1 and TRBJ2-3, with 13 bases identical to TRBD2. Germline CDR1 is SQVTM and CDR2 is ANQGSEA. Trimming took 0 bases from V and 4 from J; bases not matched to a gene: 4. This CDR3 spans 16 amino acids. CDR3 protein: CSVEDAGLAGSDTQYF. The DNA of the CDR3 is TGCAGCGTTGAAGATGCGGGACTAGCGGGATCAGATACGCAGTATTTT.

This clone turned up a few times. The V call is TRBV6-5, the J call TRBJ1-3; tentatively, D is TRBD1 (5 bases). Deletions cut 2 bases from V and 7 bases from J, with 9 bases between. The CDR3 covers 13 residues. Germline V gene sequence: CDR1 MNHEY, CDR2 SVGAGI. Here the CDR3 DNA reads TGTGCCAGCAGTTACGGTCGGGGGAACACCATATATTTT. It specifies CASSYGRGNTIYF.

The chain recombines TRBV3-1 (or the pseudogene TRBV3-2) with TRBJ2-1; TRBD2 matches at 8 bases. Germline CDR1 reads LGHDT; CDR2 reads YNNKEL (reference sequence). The V segment lost 3 bases and the J segment 7 bases; nucleotides outside the gene matches: 8. CDR3 length equals 15 residues. CDR3 sequence reads: CASSQQAGAGNEQFF. In DNA, the CDR3 is TGTGCCAGCAGCCAGCAAGCGGGGGCGGGGAATGAGCAGTTCTTC.

V is TRBV29-1 and J is TRBJ2-5, with 7 bases lining up with TRBD1. V lost 6 bases and J lost 2; bases outside the gene matches: 9. Germline lookup yields CDR1 SQVTM and CDR2 ANQGSEA. The CDR3 loop spans 14 amino acids. In DNA form, the CDR3 reads TGCAGCGTCCAAGGGACAGCCCTTCAAGAGACCCAGTACTTC. Its translation: CSVQGTALQETQYF. The full variable domain, rest sourced from reference TRBV29-1 and TRBJ2-5, is SAVISQKPSRDICQRGTSLTIQCQVDSQVTMMFWYRQQPGQSLTLIATANQGSEATYESGFVIDKFPISRPNLTFSTLTVSNMSPEDSSIYLCSVQGTALQETQYFGPGTRLLVL.

V is TRBV19 and J is TRBJ2-1; D gene unclear. In germline, CDR1 is LNHDA, CDR2 SQIVND (reference sequence). The V and J ends lost 4 bases and 2 bases respectively, with 9 bases between them. This CDR3 has 14 residues. CDR3: CASSRREAYNEQFF. The CDR3 coding sequence is TGTGCCAGTAGTAGAAGAGAGGCCTACAATGAGCAGTTCTTC.

The chain uses TRBV11-3 and TRBJ2-7; 9 nucleotides match TRBD2. This CDR3 has 16 amino acids. CDR1 and CDR2 (germline): SGHNT, YENEEA. Trimming took 3 bases from V and 1 from J; bases not matched to a gene: 7. The chain's CDR3 is CASSLRASGTSYEQYF. The CDR3, as DNA: TGTGCCAGCAGCTTGAGGGCTAGCGGGACTTCCTACGAGCAGTACTTC.

The chain links TRBV18 to TRBJ2-5; the D gene is possibly TRBD2 (5 bases). Germline V gene sequence: CDR1 KGHSH, CDR2 LQKENI. This CDR3 spans 14 amino acids. V was pared by 6 bases and J by 4 bases, with 15 bases between. CDR3 bases: TGTGCCAGCTCGTCCTCTCGGGGTACAGAGACCCAGTACTTC. Its translation: CASSSSRGTETQYF.

This chain links TRBV5-1 with TRBJ2-6; a possible D gene is TRBD1 (6 bases). The CDR3 is made up of 18 amino acids. V was clipped by 2 bases and J by 0 bases, with 15 bases between them. Germline-derived CDR1 and CDR2 are SGHRS and YFSETQ. The CDR3: CASSLMTGSSSGANVLTF. The CDR3 nucleotides read TGCGCCAGCAGCTTAATGACAGGTTCCTCCTCTGGGGCCAACGTCCTGACTTTC.

The V call is TRBV7-8, the J call TRBJ2-3; 9 bases agree with TRBD1. The trim removed 1 base at V and 2 bases at J, leaving 4 bases unmatched. The CDR3 is 16 residues long. The germline gives CDR1 SGHVS, CDR2 FQNEAQ. The CDR3 DNA reads as TGTGCCAGCAGCTTAGAACGGACAGGGGTCACAGATACGCAGTATTTT. It is translated as CASSLERTGVTDTQYF.

The chain uses TRBV11-2 and TRBJ2-1; 9 positions match TRBD2. CDR1 is SGHAT, CDR2 FQNNGV, per germline. Trimming removed 5 bases from V and 11 bases from J; junction bases left unmatched: 4. The CDR3 runs 12 residues. The CDR3 nucleotides are TGTGCCAGCAGCGTAGCGGGAGATAAGCAGTTCTTC. Translation gives CASSVAGDKQFF.

The genes are TRBV3-1 (or the pseudogene TRBV3-2) and TRBJ1-3, with 9 bases identical to TRBD1. Germline CDR1 LGHDT, CDR2 YNNKEL (reference sequence). Trimming took 4 bases from V and 0 from J; bases not matched to a gene: 7. The CDR3 totals 17 residues. The CDR3: CASSLFGTGFSGNTIYF. The CDR3, as DNA: TGTGCCAGCAGCCTCTTCGGGACAGGGTTCTCTGGAAACACCATATATTTT.

This sequence joins TRBV15 and TRBJ2-1; TRBD2 matches at 14 bases. V lost 3 bases and J lost 6; bases outside the gene matches: 4. The germline V gene has CDR1 LNHNV and CDR2 YYDKDF (reference sequence). There are 16 residues in the CDR3. CDR3 DNA: TGTGCCACCAGCAGGCCGACTAGCGGGAGGGTCAATGAGCAGTTCTTC. Its protein product is CATSRPTSGRVNEQFF.